This TCR beta chain was sequenced for a study of shared clonotypes between healthy human individuals (dated by TCRdb to the early 2020s). With regard to the full study: A few men and two women, aged 18 to 49 years, made up the cohort. Each donor's leukapheresis produced roughly between about 0.9 and 9.5 billion PBMCs. To estimate repertoire size and how much clonotypes are shared between individuals, the study performed deep sequencing of blood TCR repertoires from 4 to 6 healthy adults. Different laboratories and diverse techniques were used to prepare libraries and sequence TCR repertoires, to increase sequencing depth and limit assay-specific biases. For each donor, three plates each were used for CD4 naive and CD4 memory, two plates were used for CD8 naive, and one plate was used for CD8 memory. Results and caveats for the whole study, not just this receptor: Compared with non-shared clonotypes, the clonotypes found in all four sorted-subset donors had higher generation probabilities. Incomplete sequencing was indicated by rarefaction of sorted-subset datasets, despite the large sequencing depth. Sampling was restricted to blood, and TCR repertoires in tissue are likely to differ from TCR repertoires in blood. Pairwise subsampling led to the expectation that sequencing depth would affect the degree of clonotype sharing among donors. The small number of donors limited the genetic and exposure-history diversity represented. Naive subsets generally had larger estimated clonotype richness than memory subsets did. When a few donors were compared, the shared fraction of clonotypes was around 5.1% for naive CD4, around 3.5% for naive CD8, 2.3% for memory CD4, and 0.4% for memory CD8.

There are 16 amino acids in the CDR3, from cysteine to phenylalanine inclusive. The germline V gene specifies MNHEY as CDR1 and SVGAGI as CDR2. This clone appeared a single time. Its specific antigen is unknown. It is unclear where the CDR3 begins or ends on the DNA, so no DNA is shown, and the CDR3 is as TCRdb lists it. The donors were healthy, HIV-negative adults who had no recently reported acute infections or vaccinations. Only Caucasian adults living in Nashville, Tennessee, USA were represented among the donors. CD4+ T cells were enriched by magnetic negative selection; naive cells were then positively selected on CD45RA, and the negative fraction formed the memory subset. After blood collection by leukapheresis, PBMCs were isolated using Ficoll-Histopaque density gradient centrifugation and then cryopreserved in the vapor phase of liquid nitrogen. Purity and quantity of every magnetically sorted T cell population were checked by analytical flow cytometry. From each sorted fraction, genomic DNA was isolated and quantified by UV absorbance on a Nanodrop 2000c.

Using the deep immunoSEQ assay, TCR CDR3 regions were amplified from genomic DNA by multiplex PCR. For each cell subset, the extracted genomic DNA was distributed evenly across all wells of several immunoSEQ 96-well plates, and each plate served as one replicate. For sorted subsets, around 200 ng genomic DNA, equal to some 30,000 T cell genomes, was loaded into each replicate PCR. The purified libraries were quantified using a Qubit 3.0 fluorometer, sized with a Bioanalyzer 2100, and then quantified again using the KAPA Library Quantification kit. Every immunoSEQ 96-well plate was sequenced on a separate single-read 150-cycle Illumina NextSeq 550 flow cell. As for the original processing: Because the immunoSEQ output included only junctional sequences and no quality scores, the filtering could not be the same as the filtering used for full-length reads. To assign V/J genes and CDR3, sequences were annotated against IMGT germline references using PyIR, a Python wrapper for IgBLAST v1.9. Reads were filtered out if the reads had weak V/J assignments (E-value above 1e-6), no CDR3, stop codons, out-of-frame junctions, or ambiguous translated residues. V3J clonotypes were defined as sequences sharing an identical inferred V gene, J gene, and CDR3 amino acid sequence. The percentage overlap between two repertoires was calculated by dividing the number of shared unique clonotypes by the size of the smaller repertoire. Repertoire richness was assessed with RTK rarefaction, the Chao1 estimator, and Recon v2.1 estimates of unobserved clonotypes. Generation probabilities for all TCRbeta clonotypes obtained by the gDNA method from a handful of donors were computed using OLGA. TCRdb took over this immuneACCESS table, retaining in-frame rearrangements with V and J assigned. Such tables are incomplete; in checked studies, under half of the missing clones stem from an unresolved V gene, and the remainder is unexplained. The V and J calls and clone size are taken from that table; D and trimming were inferred from the DNA. Across this sample there are under 2,500,000 clones, with 90% to 96% seen only once. The ten largest account for roughly 0.13% of the sample.

What was sequenced was naive CD4+ T cells sorted from blood. In light of the paper, this sample's cell subset or site label describes: CD45RA+ positively selected. The chain is made from TRBV6-5 and TRBJ1-2. This receptor was taken from a man between 18 and 29 years old in good health. The CDR3 region: CASSSSRGGTNYGYTF.